This passage covers 10 T cell receptor beta chains from one sample sequenced in a study of shared clonotypes between healthy human individuals. The repertoire was sequenced with immunoSEQ multiplex PCR; TCRdb's copy has only in-frame clones and lacks some. The sample yields over 2 million clones, less than 95% seen once. The sample was naive CD4+ T cells from PBMCs. Subset reported: CD45RA+ positively selected. The receptors come from a man younger than 35 in good health. Some clones in this sample may be carry-over from other donors' samples.

This sequence joins TRBV2 and TRBJ2-5; 7 positions match TRBD2. The CDR3 has 13 residues. CDR1 and CDR2 (germline): SNHLY, FYNNEI. With V trimmed by 6 bases and J by 7 bases, 8 bases remained unmatched. The CDR3 bases are TGTGCCAGCAGGAGGGAGGGCGGAGGGACCCAGTACTTC. This gives the protein CASRREGGGTQYF.

Concerning this clone: The same CDR3 also results from other DNA sequences found in this sample. The chain uses TRBV5-1 and TRBJ1-5; TRBD1 agrees at 7 bases. Germline V gene lookup returns CDR1 SGHRS and CDR2 YFSETQ. CDR3 length: 15 amino acids. Germline trimming cut 1 base from V and 2 bases from J; bases unmatched to any gene: 3. The CDR3 nucleotides are TGCGCCAGCAGCTTGACCACAGGGGGCAATCAGCCCCAGCATTTT. Translating gives CASSLTTGGNQPQHF. Filled out from reference TRBV5-1 and TRBJ1-5, the complete variable domain reads KAGVTQTPRYLIKTRGQQVTLSCSPISGHRSVSWYQQTPGQGLQFLFEYFSETQRNKGNFPGRFSGRQFSNSRSEMNVSTLELGDSALYLCASSLTTGGNQPQHFGDGTRLSIL.

This clone was counted once. J is TRBJ2-3 and V is TRBV7-3; D is possibly TRBD2 (5 bases). V was pared by 2 bases and J by 5 bases, with 14 bases between. Germline V CDR1 and CDR2: SGHTA, FQGTGA. CDR3 length: 15 residues. The CDR3 DNA reads as TGTGCCAGCAGCTTATCTTCATGGGCGGGAGATACGCAGTATTTT. It encodes CASSLSSWAGDTQYF. Complete variable domain (other parts from reference TRBV7-3 and TRBJ2-3): GAGVSQTPSNKVTEKGKYVELRCDPISGHTALYWYRQSLGQGPEFLIYFQGTGAADDSGLPNDRFFAVRPEGSVSTLKIQRTERGDSAVYLCASSLSSWAGDTQYFGPGTRLTVL.

This clone was observed once. The rearrangement uses TRBV7-2 and TRBJ1-2; 7 bases line up with TRBD1. The V gene's germline CDR1 is SGHTA and CDR2 FQGNSA. Trimming removed 5 bases from V and 5 bases from J; junction bases left unmatched: 11. The CDR3 runs to 15 residues. CDR3 amino acids: CASSLEVFRGYGYTF. The DNA for the CDR3 is TGTGCCAGCAGCCTAGAGGTTTTCAGGGGGTATGGCTACACCTTC.

The sample holds a few counts of this clone. CDR3 loop: CASRERGQPQHF. The DNA for the CDR3 is TGTGCCAGCAGAGAAAGGGGTCAGCCCCAGCATTTT. The chain employs TRBV28 and TRBJ1-5; possibly TRBD1 for D (5 bases). Germline V gene lookup returns CDR1 MDHEN and CDR2 SYDVKM. This CDR3 has 12 amino acids. The V end lost 6 bases, the J end lost 6 bases, and 9 bases lay between the germline ends. The whole variable domain, filled in from reference TRBV28 and TRBJ1-5, reads DVKVTQSSRYLVKRTGEKVFLECVQDMDHENMFWYRQDPGLGLRLIYFSYDVKMKEKGDIPEGYSVSREKKERFSLILESASTNQTSMYLCASRERGQPQHFGDGTRLSIL.

The V gene is TRBV20-1, the J gene TRBJ1-4; no firm D call. The CDR3 covers 11 residues. Trimming left V 6 bases short and J 14 bases short, with 16 bases between. Germline V gene data show CDR1 as DFQATT and CDR2 as SNEGSKA (reference sequence). The CDR3: CSAVFPQGLFF. The CDR3 nucleotides read TGCAGTGCCGTTTTCCCTCAAGGGCTGTTTTTT.

J is TRBJ1-2 and V is TRBV28, with TRBD1 as a possible D gene (5 bases). CDR3 length equals 12 residues. Germline CDR1 MDHEN, CDR2 SYDVKM. Trimming took 4 bases from V and 8 from J, leaving 11 bases between them. This chain's CDR3 is CASSSLAGGYTF. CDR3 nucleotides: TGTGCCAGCAGTTCCCTAGCAGGGGGCTACACCTTC.

The chain has TRBV5-1 and TRBJ1-2; D is undetermined. The germline V gene encodes CDR1 SGHRS and CDR2 YFSETQ. V was shortened by 0 bases and J by 4 bases, with 13 bases between the two germline ends. The CDR3 consists of 15 residues. This chain's CDR3 is CASSLGLAGPYGYTF. The CDR3 nucleotides read TGCGCCAGCAGCTTGGGCTTGGCAGGCCCCTATGGCTACACCTTC.

The V call is TRBV7-8, the J call TRBJ1-1, with D possibly being TRBD1 (6 bases). There are 13 residues in the CDR3. The V end was cut by 5 bases, the J end by 7 bases, with 14 bases between. Germline V CDR1 and CDR2: SGHVS, FQNEAQ. Written as DNA, the CDR3 is TGTGCCAGCAGCCCCCTGGTAGGGGGTGAAGCTTTCTTT. Amino acid sequence: CASSPLVGGEAFF.

The rearrangement uses TRBV19 and TRBJ1-2; TRBD1 matches 10 bases. V shed 7 bases and J 1 base; nucleotides not matched to a gene: 9. This CDR3 is built from 16 residues. Germline-derived CDR1 and CDR2 are LNHDA and SQIVND (reference sequence). The CDR3 here is CASTPQDRGINYGYTF. Written as DNA, the CDR3 is TGTGCCAGTACCCCCCAGGACAGGGGGATTAACTATGGCTACACCTTC.